The 17 T cell receptor beta chains reported below all come from one sample, sequenced in a study of T cell responses to AZD1222 COVID-19 vaccine. Data came from immunoSEQ multiplex PCR; TCRdb stores just in-frame clones and leaves some out. The sample holds tens of thousands of clones, approximately 91% seen once. Here the sequenced sample was peripheral blood, taken on day 0 of AZD1222 vaccination. The receptors derive from an adult in good health.

The rearrangement joins TRBV6-5 to TRBJ2-1, with TRBD1 identical over 7 bases. This CDR3 has 16 amino acids. With 2 bases clipped from V and 7 bases from J, the junction kept 11 bases outside the gene matches. Germline V gene data show CDR1 as MNHEY and CDR2 as SVGAGI. As DNA, the CDR3 is TGTGCCAGCAGTTACGACGGGACAGTCGTTCGGAATGAGCAGTTCTTC. Amino acid sequence: CASSYDGTVVRNEQFF.

The CDR3 coding sequence is TGTGCCAGTAAAACTAGCGGGAGGAGATCCTACAATGAGCAGTTCTTC. Translating it yields CASKTSGRRSYNEQFF. This chain connects TRBV19 to TRBJ2-1; 12 bases fit TRBD2. Trimming took 7 bases from V and 1 from J; bases not matched to a gene: 5. Per germline, CDR1 LNHDA and CDR2 SQIVND (reference sequence). This CDR3 is 16 amino acids long.

The chain employs TRBV28 and TRBJ2-5, with D perhaps TRBD2 (5 bases). In germline, CDR1 is MDHEN, CDR2 SYDVKM. V was pared by 1 base and J by 5 bases, with 11 bases between. The CDR3 contains 14 residues. DNA of the CDR3: TGTGCCAGCAGTTTATACGGGAAAGAGGAGACCCAGTACTTC. It specifies CASSLYGKEETQYF.

The chain couples TRBV9 to TRBJ1-1; D gene unclear. CDR3 length equals 15 residues. CDR1 and CDR2 (germline): SGDLS, YYNGEE. The V gene lost 4 bases and the J gene lost 3 bases, with 16 bases spanning the gap. CDR3 sequence reads: CASSPLGGVDTEAFF. Written as DNA, the CDR3 is TGTGCCAGCAGCCCCCTAGGCGGGGTTGACACTGAAGCTTTCTTT.

The chain joins TRBV5-8 to TRBJ1-5; 7 nucleotides line up with TRBD1. The germline CDR1 and CDR2 sequences are SGHTS and YDEGEE. CDR3 length: 16 residues. The J segment lost 0 bases and the V segment lost 0 bases, leaving 3 bases of the junction unmatched. Written as DNA, the CDR3 is TGTGCCAGCAGCTTGGAACAGGGGTTTAGCAATCAGCCCCAGCATTTT. This gives the protein CASSLEQGFSNQPQHF.

V and J are TRBV12-3 or TRBV12-4 and TRBJ1-2; D is ambiguous. The CDR3 is made up of 13 amino acids. Trimming stripped 5 bases from V and 5 bases from J, with 12 bases between. CDR3 amino acids: CASSTGQEYGYTF. In DNA, the CDR3 is TGTGCCAGCAGTACCGGGCAGGAGTATGGCTACACCTTC.

This clone appeared a single time. The CDR3 reads CASSLRLTSGGDTDTQYF. In nucleotides, the CDR3 is TGTGCCAGCAGCCTACGGTTGACTAGCGGGGGAGACACAGATACGCAGTATTTT. The chain links TRBV7-9 to TRBJ2-3; 12 nucleotides line up with TRBD2. V gave up 5 bases and J gave up 2 bases; unmatched junction bases: 11. CDR3 length equals 18 residues. Germline V CDR1 and CDR2: SEHNR, FQNEAQ (reference sequence).

The rearrangement uses TRBV7-3 and TRBJ2-5; 8 bases are shared with TRBD2. The CDR3 is 15 amino acids. Germline CDR1 SGHTA, CDR2 FQGTGA. With V trimmed by 5 bases and J by 4 bases, 9 bases remained unmatched. CDR3 sequence (DNA): TGTGCCAGCAGCGTGACTAGCGCTAGGGGAGAGACCCAGTACTTC. It translates to CASSVTSARGETQYF.

This chain connects TRBV10-3 to TRBJ1-2; 9 bases agree with TRBD1. V was clipped by 7 bases and J by 4 bases; unmatched bases: 10. Germline V lookup: CDR1 ENHRY, CDR2 SYGVKD. CDR3 length equals 15 residues. The CDR3 DNA is TGTGCCATCAATTCCGATGGGGGACAGGGCTATGGCTACACCTTC. Translating it yields CAINSDGGQGYGYTF.

CDR3 amino acids: CASSLEASGGHSTDTQYF. DNA for the CDR3: TGTGCCAGCAGCTTGGAGGCTAGCGGGGGGCATAGCACAGATACGCAGTATTTT. The rearrangement uses TRBV5-4 and TRBJ2-3, with 11 bases lining up with TRBD2. The V gene's germline CDR1 is SGHNT and CDR2 YYREEE (reference sequence). V was clipped by 0 bases and J by 0 bases; unmatched bases: 6. The CDR3 runs to 18 residues.

This rearrangement joins TRBV5-5 to TRBJ1-6; D call uncertain. CDR3 length: 17 residues. The V end was cut by 4 bases, the J end by 4 bases, with 18 bases between. The germline V gene encodes CDR1 SGHKS and CDR2 YYEKEE (reference sequence). CDR3: CASSHDKRRTYNSPLHF. CDR3 nucleotides: TGTGCCAGCAGCCATGACAAGAGGCGGACGTATAATTCACCCCTCCACTTT.

The CDR3 loop is CASSPKSGREYEQYF. The CDR3, as DNA: TGCGCCAGCAGCCCTAAGAGCGGGAGGGAGTACGAGCAGTACTTC. This sequence joins TRBV5-1 and TRBJ2-7, with 10 bases identical to TRBD2. The CDR3 has 15 residues. Trimming took 4 bases from V and 4 from J; bases not matched to a gene: 8. Germline lookup yields CDR1 SGHRS and CDR2 YFSETQ.

The CDR3 bases are TGTGCCAGCAGCAGAGTTGGGGGGTCGAACACTGAAGCTTTCTTT. Protein sequence: CASSRVGGSNTEAFF. This chain connects TRBV21-1 to TRBJ1-1. TRBV21-1 is annotated as a pseudogene. The CDR3 is 15 residues long.

This chain connects TRBV19 to TRBJ1-5, with 8 bases identical to TRBD1. This CDR3 has 19 residues. The junction had 16 bases not matched to a gene; V was cut back by 6 bases and J by 0 bases. CDR1 LNHDA and CDR2 SQIVND come from the germline V gene (reference sequence). The CDR3 DNA is TGTGCCAGTAGGACGCTTCGACAGGGGCCATCATATAGCAATCAGCCCCAGCATTTT. Its protein product is CASRTLRQGPSYSNQPQHF.

This chain joins TRBV30 and TRBJ2-7; D remains unclear. CDR1 is GTSNPN and CDR2 is SVGIG in the germline V gene (reference sequence). CDR3 size: 11 residues. The V and J ends lost 3 bases and 5 bases respectively, with 8 bases between them. The CDR3 sequence is CAWSPGHEQYF. CDR3 nucleotides: TGTGCCTGGAGCCCCGGGCACGAGCAGTACTTC. Full variable domain (outside the CDR3, taken from reference TRBV30 and TRBJ2-7): SQTIHQWPATLVQPVGSPLSLECTVEGTSNPNLYWYRQAAGRGLQLLFYSVGIGQISSEVPQNLSASRPQDRQFILSSKKLLLSDSGFYLCAWSPGHEQYFGPGTRLTVT.

V and J are TRBV9 and TRBJ2-1; the D is unclear. This CDR3 region has 17 residues. V lost 0 bases and J 0 bases, leaving 13 bases between the germline ends. Germline V gene sequence: CDR1 SGDLS, CDR2 YYNGEE. The CDR3 coding sequence is TGTGCCAGCAGCGTAGCGAAGACACAGAGCTCCTACAATGAGCAGTTCTTC. Translating gives CASSVAKTQSSYNEQFF.

This clone was seen only a few times. The gene calls are TRBV6-1 and TRBJ1-2, with TRBD1 matching over 12 bases. Trimming cost V 4 bases and J 1 base; bases outside gene matches: 7. Germline V gene sequence: CDR1 MNHNS, CDR2 SASEGT. This CDR3 is built from 17 residues. The DNA for the CDR3 is TGTGCCAGCAGTGCCTCGGGACAGGGGGCCTTTAACTATGGCTACACCTTC. Residues: CASSASGQGAFNYGYTF.